This TCR beta chain was sequenced for a study of spatial heterogeneity in lung cancer. Regarding the study as a whole: Mutation counts in tumors were tracked by counts of expanded intratumoral alpha and beta TCRs.

TCR cDNA molecules were tagged individually, and each one carried a unique molecular identifier. TCRdb fed the 5' RACE reads into MiXCR, producing one record per CDR3 protein. This sample has about 20,000 distinct CDR3 sequences, with more than 6.5% found just once. Sample time point: sample taken at primary tumor resection. Sequencing of whole RNA from tumor, nontumor lung or frozen PBMC involved no sorting. Concerning this clonotype: What it recognizes is unknown.

The CDR3 runs to 13 residues. Trimming shortened V by 3 bases and J by 3 bases, and 8 bases separated the two germline ends. Germline V lookup: CDR1 MNHEY, CDR2 SVGAGI. V is TRBV6-5 and J is TRBJ2-5; the D is unclear. The receptor was isolated from a male donor with early-stage non-small cell lung cancer. The sequencing used lung tumor tissue, collected at surgery. The CDR3 region is CASSYSSEETQYF. Here the CDR3 DNA reads TGTGCCAGCAGTTATTCGAGCGAAGAGACCCAGTACTTC.